These 25 T cell receptor beta chains share one sample of origin, sequenced in a study of blood T cell repertoires in COVID-19 (dated by TCRdb to 2019 to 2021). Libraries were built with the immunoSEQ multiplex PCR assay. In TCRdb, the immuneACCESS table is reduced to in-frame sequences with V and J assigned. These tables do not hold every clone; where another copy was compared, an unresolved V gene accounts for under half, and the others remain unexplained. For this sample the table gives over 250,000 clones, of which 85% to 90% were detected only once. The top ten clonotypes cover under 2.5% of the sample. Source material: PBMCs or T cells enriched from blood (not recorded which). These receptors originate from a woman in her sixties or seventies who had recovered from COVID-19.

This clone was seen a single time. V and J are TRBV10-1 and TRBJ2-5, with 11 bases that match TRBD2. The CDR3 runs 17 residues. Germline-derived CDR1 and CDR2 are WNHNN and SYGVQD (reference sequence). J was trimmed by 4 bases and V by 4 bases; bases with no gene match: 11. CDR3 amino acids: CASSGLAGGFLGETQYF. In DNA form, the CDR3 reads TGCGCCAGCAGTGGATTAGCGGGAGGGTTTTTAGGAGAGACCCAGTACTTC.

V is TRBV19 and J is TRBJ1-3; 8 bases are a match to TRBD1. The CDR3 loop spans 13 amino acids. Germline-derived CDR1 and CDR2 are LNHDA and SQIVND (reference sequence). Trimming at V came to 9 bases and at J to 3 bases, leaving 4 bases not matched to a gene. The CDR3 here is CASETGVGNTIYF. The CDR3 DNA follows: TGTGCCAGCGAGACAGGGGTTGGAAACACCATATATTTT. Full variable domain (remainder filled in from reference TRBV19 and TRBJ1-3): DGGITQSPKYLFRKEGQNVTLSCEQNLNHDAMYWYRQDPGQGLRLIYYSQIVNDFQKGDIAEGYSVSREKKESFPLTVTSAQKNPTAFYLCASETGVGNTIYFGEGSWLTVV.

The chain carries TRBV4-1 and TRBJ2-1, with 10 bases lining up with TRBD2. This CDR3 is 14 amino acids long. With 2 bases clipped from V and 9 bases from J, the junction kept 4 bases outside the gene matches. CDR1 and CDR2 (germline): MGHRA, YSYEKL. This CDR3 reads CASSQYSGRPEQFF. DNA of the CDR3: TGCGCCAGCAGCCAATATAGCGGGAGGCCTGAGCAGTTCTTC.

The chain combines TRBV28 with TRBJ1-1, with D unclear. The CDR3 is 13 residues long. V gave up 7 bases and J gave up 6 bases, with 15 bases separating them. Germline CDR1 MDHEN, CDR2 SYDVKM. This CDR3 is CASTTMAGAEAFF. CDR3 coding DNA: TGTGCCAGCACCACGATGGCGGGCGCTGAAGCTTTCTTT.

The table lists this clone with a few counts. The chain employs TRBV7-8 and TRBJ1-4, with 9 bases lining up with TRBD1. The CDR3 length is 16 residues. Germline V CDR1 and CDR2: SGHVS, FQNEAQ. J was trimmed by 2 bases and V by 7 bases; bases with no gene match: 8. In nucleotides, the CDR3 is TGTGCCAGCACACCGGGACAGGGCTACACTAATGAAAAACTGTTTTTT. It codes for CASTPGQGYTNEKLFF.

This clone was seen a handful of times. This chain connects TRBV30 to TRBJ1-5; TRBD1 matches at 10 bases. Germline CDR1 reads GTSNPN; CDR2 reads SVGIG (reference sequence). CDR3 size: 14 residues. J lost 3 bases, V lost 5 bases, and 4 bases had no gene match. The CDR3 DNA follows: TGTGCCTGGGGGACAGGGGAAGACAATCAGCCCCAGCATTTT. This encodes CAWGTGEDNQPQHF.

Comments on this clone: Other DNA sequences within the sample encode an identical CDR3. The chain links TRBV28 to TRBJ1-2; no clear D gene. The CDR3 is 13 residues long. Germline lookup yields CDR1 MDHEN and CDR2 SYDVKM. Between the trimmed V and J ends, which lost 2 bases and 8 bases, there was a span of 12 bases. CDR3 nucleotides: TGTGCCAGCAGTTTACGGGGAGGGTACGGCTACACCTTC. Its protein is CASSLRGGYGYTF.

This clone was recorded only once. The CDR3 is CASSRGGSDGELFF. The DNA of the CDR3 is TGTGCCAGCAGTCGAGGGGGTTCAGACGGGGAGCTGTTTTTT. V is TRBV7-3 and J is TRBJ2-2; weak D call: TRBD1 (6 bases). The germline gives CDR1 SGHTA, CDR2 FQGTGA. This CDR3 has 14 residues. Trimming removed 6 bases from V and 7 bases from J, with 15 bases in between.

V is TRBV5-1 and J is TRBJ2-3; D uncertain. CDR1 and CDR2 (germline): SGHRS, YFSETQ. The germline V and J ends were trimmed by 6 bases and 2 bases, with 13 bases remaining between them. The CDR3 has 14 residues. The DNA of the CDR3 is TGCGCCAGCACTGGCGGAGAGCTCACAGATACGCAGTATTTT. This encodes CASTGGELTDTQYF. Together with reference TRBV5-1 and TRBJ2-3, the CDR3 gives the full variable domain: KAGVTQTPRYLIKTRGQQVTLSCSPISGHRSVSWYQQTPGQGLQFLFEYFSETQRNKGNFPGRFSGRQFSNSRSEMNVSTLELGDSALYLCASTGGELTDTQYFGPGTRLTVL.

This chain joins TRBV28 and TRBJ2-7, with D unresolved. The CDR3 has 15 amino acids. Per the germline V gene, CDR1 is MDHEN and CDR2 is SYDVKM. The V end lost 5 bases, the J end lost 2 bases, and 16 bases lay between the germline ends. DNA for the CDR3: TGTGCCAGCAGTACCCAAACACCATCAGCCTACGAGCAGTACTTC. Translating gives CASSTQTPSAYEQYF.

The chain recombines TRBV5-1 with TRBJ1-1; D is unresolved. Germline lookup yields CDR1 SGHRS and CDR2 YFSETQ. The CDR3 sequence is 13 residues long. Trimming cost V 2 bases and J 1 base, with 6 bases left between them. CDR3 protein: CASSFNRNTEAFF. The CDR3 nucleotides read TGCGCCAGCAGCTTTAACAGGAACACTGAAGCTTTCTTT.

The rearrangement uses TRBV2 and TRBJ2-3, with TRBD2 matching 11 bases. V was pared by 8 bases and J by 2 bases, with 3 bases of the junction left unmatched. In germline, CDR1 is SNHLY, CDR2 FYNNEI. There are 14 residues in the CDR3. CDR3 sequence reads: CASQLAGVTDTQYF. The DNA for the CDR3 is TGTGCCAGCCAACTAGCGGGGGTCACAGATACGCAGTATTTT.

This clone was detected only a few times. The rearrangement links TRBV7-8 to TRBJ2-1; D is uncertain. The CDR3 runs 14 residues. V lost 4 bases and J 7 bases, leaving 14 bases between the germline ends. Germline V gene lookup returns CDR1 SGHVS and CDR2 FQNEAQ. CDR3 DNA: TGTGCCAGCAGCTCCCTGGATAGCCTTAATGAGCAGTTCTTC. Its protein is CASSSLDSLNEQFF.

Remarks on this clone: Its ends do not fully match the called genes, so a read error is possible. The rearrangement joins TRBV11-3 to TRBJ2-3, with D perhaps matching TRBD1 (6 bases). The germline V gene encodes CDR1 SGHNT and CDR2 YENEEA. There are 13 residues in the CDR3. The CDR3 region has the DNA TGTGCCAGCAGCGTGGGGGCCACAGGTACGCAGTATTTT. Encoded protein: CASSVGATGTQYF.

V usage is TRBV5-1 and J usage is TRBJ2-1; possibly TRBD2 for D (5 bases). V lost 1 base and J 9 bases, leaving 14 bases between the germline ends. There are 14 residues in the CDR3. The germline gives CDR1 SGHRS, CDR2 YFSETQ. In DNA, the CDR3 is TGCGCCAGCAGCTTGTCTGGGGAGTGGAGTGAGCAGTTCTTC. The encoded protein is CASSLSGEWSEQFF.

This clone was found once. The gene calls are TRBV1 and TRBJ2-2; TRBD2 is taken as the D call from the table, unchecked against the DNA. TRBV1 is tagged as a pseudogene. The CDR3 has 18 residues. This chain's CDR3 is CTSSLPPATSRNTGELFF. For the CDR3, the DNA is TGCACCAGCAGCCTTCCCCCTGCGACTAGCCGGAACACCGGGGAGCTGTTTTTT.

This clone has only one observation. V gene TRBV18 combines with J gene TRBJ1-5, with 7 bases that match TRBD1. V lost 2 bases to trimming and J lost 3 bases; unmatched junction nucleotides: 10. The germline gives CDR1 KGHSH, CDR2 LQKENI. CDR3 length equals 17 residues. As DNA, the CDR3 is TGTGCCAGCTCACCAGGGGGGCGACAGGGCCTCAATCAGCCCCAGCATTTT. This gives the protein CASSPGGRQGLNQPQHF. Supplemented by reference TRBV18 and TRBJ1-5, the full variable domain reads NAGVMQNPRHLVRRRGQEARLRCSPMKGHSHVYWYRQLPEEGLKFMVYLQKENIIDESGMPKERFSAEFPKEGPSILRIQQVVRGDSAAYFCASSPGGRQGLNQPQHFGDGTRLSIL.

The gene calls are TRBV5-1 and TRBJ2-5, with D perhaps matching TRBD2 (6 bases). The CDR3 length is 15 residues. Between the trimmed V and J ends, which lost 0 bases and 5 bases, there was a span of 14 bases. Per the germline V gene, CDR1 is SGHRS and CDR2 is YFSETQ. The CDR3 spells CASSLVGRLAETQYF. In DNA, the CDR3 is TGCGCCAGCAGCTTGGTGGGGCGTCTAGCGGAGACCCAGTACTTC.

This rearrangement joins TRBV3-1 (or the pseudogene TRBV3-2) to TRBJ2-5, with 10 bases lining up with TRBD2. The V gene's germline CDR1 is LGHDT and CDR2 YNNKEL (reference sequence). Unmatched junction bases numbered 6, after V lost 4 bases and J lost 1 base. There are 16 residues in the CDR3. The CDR3 nucleotides read TGTGCCAGCAGCCTCCAAGCGGGGGGGGGCCAAGAGACCCAGTACTTC. Translation: CASSLQAGGGQETQYF.

CDR3 sequence reads: CASSDRGRGTGELFF. CDR3 DNA sequence: TGTGCCAGCAGCGACAGGGGGCGCGGCACCGGGGAGCTGTTTTTT. The rearrangement links TRBV2 to TRBJ2-2, with TRBD1 matching 10 bases. The CDR3 has 15 residues. CDR1 is SNHLY, CDR2 FYNNEI, per germline. J lost 4 bases, V lost 6 bases, and 5 bases had no gene match.

The V and J genes are TRBV7-2 and TRBJ1-5, with 9 bases lining up with TRBD1. Germline V CDR1 and CDR2: SGHTA, FQGNSA. With 3 bases clipped from V and 1 base from J, the junction kept 7 bases outside the gene matches. This CDR3 is built from 17 residues. CDR3 region: CASSFLGGQGSNQPQHF. DNA of the CDR3: TGTGCCAGCAGCTTCCTTGGCGGACAGGGGAGCAATCAGCCCCAGCATTTT.

The chain employs TRBV7-2 and TRBJ1-2; no clear D gene. Trimming took off 1 base at V and 12 bases at J, with 24 bases between the two ends. Germline values: CDR1 SGHTA, CDR2 FQGNSA. The CDR3 is 16 residues long. CDR3: CASSLGGSARRPPDTF. DNA of the CDR3: TGTGCCAGCAGCTTAGGTGGATCAGCGCGTAGACCCCCCGACACCTTC. The whole variable domain, filled in from reference TRBV7-2 and TRBJ1-2, reads GAGVSQSPSNKVTEKGKDVELRCDPISGHTALYWYRQSLGQGLEFLIYFQGNSAPDKSGLPSDRFSAERTGGSVSTLTIQRTQQEDSAVYLCASSLGGSARRPPDTFGSGTRLTVV.

As to this clone: This CDR3 is also generated by other DNA sequences in the sample. In DNA, the CDR3 is TGCAGCGTGATGGGACAGGGGAACACTGAAGCTTTCTTT. Amino acid sequence: CSVMGQGNTEAFF. The chain carries TRBV29-1 and TRBJ1-1, with 9 bases aligning to TRBD1. CDR1 is SQVTM, CDR2 ANQGSEA, per germline. V lost 6 bases to trimming and J lost 1 base; unmatched junction nucleotides: 3. This CDR3 is 13 amino acids long. The complete variable domain, with remaining parts taken from reference TRBV29-1 and TRBJ1-1, reads SAVISQKPSRDICQRGTSLTIQCQVDSQVTMMFWYRQQPGQSLTLIATANQGSEATYESGFVIDKFPISRPNLTFSTLTVSNMSPEDSSIYLCSVMGQGNTEAFFGQGTRLTVV.

The chain is built from TRBV10-3 and TRBJ1-4; D perhaps matches TRBD1 (6 bases). This CDR3 is 14 amino acids long. Trimming took off 3 bases at V and 8 bases at J, with 13 bases between the two ends. The germline CDR1 and CDR2 sequences are ENHRY and SYGVKD. The CDR3 here is CAISDEDSGEKLFF. The CDR3 coding sequence is TGTGCCATCAGTGACGAGGACAGCGGCGAAAAACTGTTTTTT.

The rearrangement links TRBV27 to TRBJ2-2; 9 bases are shared with TRBD2. CDR3 length: 16 amino acids. Germline-derived CDR1 and CDR2 are MNHEY and SMNVEV (reference sequence). V was pared by 8 bases and J by 1 base, with 8 bases of the junction left unmatched. This chain's CDR3 is CASSYPAGGNTGELFF. Here the CDR3 DNA reads TGTGCCAGCTCCTACCCAGCGGGAGGGAACACCGGGGAGCTGTTTTTT.